This T cell receptor (beta chain) was retrieved from a study of regulatory T cells in long-lasting Graves disease. Study-level points and caveats: New patients shared 750 to 1,000 public clonotypes, and persistent patients shared more, with about 2,700. Less diverse TCR repertoires were seen in persistent Graves' patients than in newly diagnosed ones. It was in persistent disease that TRBV28, TRBJ1-2 and TRBJ2-5 were favored.

V was trimmed by 1 base and J by 4 bases, leaving 13 bases between them. Germline V gene data show CDR1 as SEHNR and CDR2 as FQNEAQ (reference sequence). There are 15 residues in the CDR3. This clonotype was detected many times. What it recognizes is unknown. The authors built TCR beta libraries using iRepertoire HTBI primers and Arm-PCR of CDR3 regions. A single record per CDR3 protein comes from TCRdb applying MiXCR to the multiplex PCR reads. Among roughly 420,000 distinct CDR3 sequences listed, roughly a sixth were seen once. This sample's time point: newly diagnosed GD, antithyroid drugs for less than 3 months. The TCR library was made from RNA extracted from PBMCs. The diagnosis of Graves' disease used American Thyroid Association guidelines.

The clonotype comes from a female donor with Graves disease. The sample was peripheral blood mononuclear cells (PBMCs), taken at new diagnosis, from a patient treated with antithyroid drugs. The chain uses TRBV7-9 and TRBJ1-1; D is perhaps TRBD1 (5 bases). This CDR3 reads CASSLEAGLGTEAFF. The CDR3 DNA sequence: TGTGCCAGCAGCTTAGAAGCAGGGTTGGGCACTGAAGCTTTCTTT.